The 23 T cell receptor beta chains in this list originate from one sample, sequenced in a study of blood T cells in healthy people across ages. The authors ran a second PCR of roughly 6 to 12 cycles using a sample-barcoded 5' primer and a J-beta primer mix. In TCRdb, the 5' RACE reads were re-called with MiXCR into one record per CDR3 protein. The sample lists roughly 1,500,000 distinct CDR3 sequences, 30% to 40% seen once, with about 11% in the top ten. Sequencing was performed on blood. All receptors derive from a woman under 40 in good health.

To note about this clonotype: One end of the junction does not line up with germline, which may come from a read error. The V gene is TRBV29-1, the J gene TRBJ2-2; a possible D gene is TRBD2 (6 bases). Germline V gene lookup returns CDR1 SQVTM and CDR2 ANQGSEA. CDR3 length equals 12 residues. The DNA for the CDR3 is TGCAGCGTTGAAGATCCGGGCGGGGAGCGGTTTTTT. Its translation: CSVEDPGGERFF.

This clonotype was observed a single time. CDR3 residues: CASSTGLANQRADTQYF. DNA of the CDR3: TGCGCCAGCAGCACGGGACTAGCCAACCAGCGGGCAGATACGCAGTATTTT. This chain links TRBV5-1 with TRBJ2-3, with 9 bases matching TRBD2. Per the germline V gene, CDR1 is SGHRS and CDR2 is YFSETQ. This CDR3 is 17 amino acids long. V was pared by 4 bases and J by 4 bases, with 13 bases of the junction left unmatched.

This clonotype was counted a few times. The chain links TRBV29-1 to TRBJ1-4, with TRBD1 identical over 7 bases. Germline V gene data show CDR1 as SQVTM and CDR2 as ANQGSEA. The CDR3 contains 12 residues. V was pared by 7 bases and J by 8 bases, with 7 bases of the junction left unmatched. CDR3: CSGTGVDEKLFF. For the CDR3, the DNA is TGCAGCGGAACAGGGGTGGACGAAAAACTGTTTTTT. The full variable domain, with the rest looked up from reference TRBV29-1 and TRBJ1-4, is SAVISQKPSRDICQRGTSLTIQCQVDSQVTMMFWYRQQPGQSLTLIATANQGSEATYESGFVIDKFPISRPNLTFSTLTVSNMSPEDSSIYLCSGTGVDEKLFFGSGTQLSVL.

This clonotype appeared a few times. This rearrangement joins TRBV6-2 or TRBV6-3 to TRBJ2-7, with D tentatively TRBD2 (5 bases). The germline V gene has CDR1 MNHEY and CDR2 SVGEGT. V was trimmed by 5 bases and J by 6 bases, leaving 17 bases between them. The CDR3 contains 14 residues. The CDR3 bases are TGTGCCAGCAGTGACGGCCGGGGTTACTCCGAGCAGTACTTC. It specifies CASSDGRGYSEQYF.

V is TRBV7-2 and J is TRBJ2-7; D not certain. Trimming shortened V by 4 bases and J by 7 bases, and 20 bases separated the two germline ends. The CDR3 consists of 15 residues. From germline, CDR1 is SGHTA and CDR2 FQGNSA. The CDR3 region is CASSSSGPPLREQYF. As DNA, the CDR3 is TGTGCCAGCAGCTCCTCCGGGCCCCCCCTAAGAGAGCAGTACTTC.

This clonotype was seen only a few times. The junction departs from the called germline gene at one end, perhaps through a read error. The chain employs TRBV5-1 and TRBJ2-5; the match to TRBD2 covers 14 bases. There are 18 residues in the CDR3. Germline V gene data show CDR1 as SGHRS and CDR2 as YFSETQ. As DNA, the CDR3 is TGCACCAGCAGCTTGTCGCCGGGACTAGCGGGAGCTGTCGAGACCCAGTACTTC. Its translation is CTSSLSPGLAGAVETQYF. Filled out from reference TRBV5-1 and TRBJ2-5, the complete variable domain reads KAGVTQTPRYLIKTRGQQVTLSCSPISGHRSVSWYQQTPGQGLQFLFEYFSETQRNKGNFPGRFSGRQFSNSRSEMNVSTLELGDSALYLCTSSLSPGLAGAVETQYFGPGTRLLVL.

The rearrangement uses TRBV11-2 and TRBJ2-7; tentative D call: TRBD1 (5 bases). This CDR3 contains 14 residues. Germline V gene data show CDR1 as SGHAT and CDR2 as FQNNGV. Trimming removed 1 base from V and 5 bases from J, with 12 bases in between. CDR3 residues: CASSLARGRHEQYF. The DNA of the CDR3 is TGTGCCAGCAGCTTAGCTAGGGGCCGGCACGAGCAGTACTTC.

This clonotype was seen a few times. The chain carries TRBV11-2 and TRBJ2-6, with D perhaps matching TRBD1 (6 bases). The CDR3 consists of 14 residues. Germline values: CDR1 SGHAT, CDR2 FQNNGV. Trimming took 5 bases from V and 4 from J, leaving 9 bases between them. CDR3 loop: CASSTGPGANVLTF. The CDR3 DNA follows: TGTGCCAGCAGCACAGGGCCCGGGGCCAACGTCCTGACTTTC.

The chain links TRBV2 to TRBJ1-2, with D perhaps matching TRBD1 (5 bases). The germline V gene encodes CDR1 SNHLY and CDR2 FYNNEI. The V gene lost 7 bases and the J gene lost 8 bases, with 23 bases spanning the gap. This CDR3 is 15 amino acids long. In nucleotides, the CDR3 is TGTGCCAGCACCGATCTGGTAGGGGCAGGCCTGGGCTACACCTTC. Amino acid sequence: CASTDLVGAGLGYTF.

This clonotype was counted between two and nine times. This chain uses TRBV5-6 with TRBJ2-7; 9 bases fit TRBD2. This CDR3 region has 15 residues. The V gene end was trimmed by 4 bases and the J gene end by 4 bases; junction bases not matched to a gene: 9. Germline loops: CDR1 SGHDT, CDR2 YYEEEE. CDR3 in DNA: TGTGCCAGCAGCCGGACTAGCGCTAAGACTTACGAGCAGTACTTC. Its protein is CASSRTSAKTYEQYF.

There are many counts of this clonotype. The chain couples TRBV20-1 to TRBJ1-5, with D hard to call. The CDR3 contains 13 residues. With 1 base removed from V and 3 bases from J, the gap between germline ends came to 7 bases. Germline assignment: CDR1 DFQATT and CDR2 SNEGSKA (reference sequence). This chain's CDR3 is CSARADSNQPQHF. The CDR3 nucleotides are TGCAGTGCTAGAGCAGATTCCAATCAGCCCCAGCATTTT.

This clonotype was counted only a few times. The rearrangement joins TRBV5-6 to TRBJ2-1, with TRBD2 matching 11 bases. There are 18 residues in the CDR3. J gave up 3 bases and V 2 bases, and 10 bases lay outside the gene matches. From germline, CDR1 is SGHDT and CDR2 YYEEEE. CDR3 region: CASSFGLAGGANYNEQFF. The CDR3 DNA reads TGTGCCAGCAGCTTTGGGCTAGCGGGAGGCGCTAACTACAATGAGCAGTTCTTC.

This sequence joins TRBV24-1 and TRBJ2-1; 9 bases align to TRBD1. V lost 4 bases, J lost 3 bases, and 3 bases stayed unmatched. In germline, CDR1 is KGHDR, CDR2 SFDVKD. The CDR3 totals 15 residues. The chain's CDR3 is CATSDTGGFYNEQFF. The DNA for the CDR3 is TGTGCCACCAGTGACACAGGGGGCTTCTACAATGAGCAGTTCTTC.

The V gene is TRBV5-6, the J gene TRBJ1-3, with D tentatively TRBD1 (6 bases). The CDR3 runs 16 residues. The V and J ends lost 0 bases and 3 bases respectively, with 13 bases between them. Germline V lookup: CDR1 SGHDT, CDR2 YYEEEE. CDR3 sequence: CASSLDRVGGGNTIYF. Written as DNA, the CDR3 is TGTGCCAGCAGCTTGGACAGGGTTGGAGGTGGAAACACCATATATTTT. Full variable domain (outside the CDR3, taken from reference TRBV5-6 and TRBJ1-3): DAGVTQSPTHLIKTRGQQVTLRCSPKSGHDTVSWYQQALGQGPQFIFQYYEEEERQRGNFPDRFSGHQFPNYSSELNVNALLLGDSALYLCASSLDRVGGGNTIYFGEGSWLTVV.

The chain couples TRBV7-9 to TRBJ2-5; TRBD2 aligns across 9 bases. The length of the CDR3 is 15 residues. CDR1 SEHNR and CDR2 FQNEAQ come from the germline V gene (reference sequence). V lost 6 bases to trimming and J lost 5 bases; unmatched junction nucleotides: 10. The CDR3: CASSLAGFGDETQYF. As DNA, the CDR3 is TGTGCCAGCAGTCTAGCGGGGTTTGGAGATGAGACCCAGTACTTC.

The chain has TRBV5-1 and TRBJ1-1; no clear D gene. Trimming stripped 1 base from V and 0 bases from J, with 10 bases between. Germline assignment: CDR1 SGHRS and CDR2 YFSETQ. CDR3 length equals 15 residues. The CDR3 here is CASSLSLGMNTEAFF. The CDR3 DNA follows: TGCGCCAGCAGCTTGTCATTAGGGATGAACACTGAAGCTTTCTTT.

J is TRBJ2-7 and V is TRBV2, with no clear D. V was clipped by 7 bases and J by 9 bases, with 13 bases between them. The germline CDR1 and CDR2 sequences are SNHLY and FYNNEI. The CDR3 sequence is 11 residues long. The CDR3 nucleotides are TGTGCCAGCACCCAAACAGACGGGCAGTACTTC. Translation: CASTQTDGQYF.

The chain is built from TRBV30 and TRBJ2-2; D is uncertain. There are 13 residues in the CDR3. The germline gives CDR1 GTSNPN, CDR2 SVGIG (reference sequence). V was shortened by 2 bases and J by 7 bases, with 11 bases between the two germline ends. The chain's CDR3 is CAWSPGNDGELFF. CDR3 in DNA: TGTGCCTGGAGTCCCGGAAATGACGGGGAGCTGTTTTTT.

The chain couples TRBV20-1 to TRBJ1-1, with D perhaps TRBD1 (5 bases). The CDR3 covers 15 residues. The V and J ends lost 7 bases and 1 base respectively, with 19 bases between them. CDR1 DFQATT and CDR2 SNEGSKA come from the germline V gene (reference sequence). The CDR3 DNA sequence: TGCAGTGACCACCGGGACCGACGTTGGAACACTGAAGCTTTCTTT. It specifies CSDHRDRRWNTEAFF.

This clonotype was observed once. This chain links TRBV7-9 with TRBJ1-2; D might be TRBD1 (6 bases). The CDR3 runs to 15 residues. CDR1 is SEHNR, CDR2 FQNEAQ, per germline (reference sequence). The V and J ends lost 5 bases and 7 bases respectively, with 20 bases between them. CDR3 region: CASSGSGGQTGGYTF. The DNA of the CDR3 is TGTGCCAGCAGCGGTAGCGGGGGGCAGACTGGTGGCTACACCTTC.

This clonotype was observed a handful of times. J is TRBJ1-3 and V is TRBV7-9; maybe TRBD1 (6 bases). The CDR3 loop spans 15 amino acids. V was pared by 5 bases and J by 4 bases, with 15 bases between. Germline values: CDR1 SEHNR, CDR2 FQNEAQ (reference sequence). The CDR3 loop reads CASSLRDMRGNTIYF. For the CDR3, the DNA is TGTGCCAGCAGCCTACGGGACATGAGGGGAAACACCATATATTTT.

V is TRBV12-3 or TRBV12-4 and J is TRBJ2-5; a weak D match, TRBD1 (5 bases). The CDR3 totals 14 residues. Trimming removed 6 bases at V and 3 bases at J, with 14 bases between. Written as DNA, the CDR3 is TGTGCCAGCAGCCCCAACGGCAGGGAAGAGACCCAGTACTTC. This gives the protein CASSPNGREETQYF.

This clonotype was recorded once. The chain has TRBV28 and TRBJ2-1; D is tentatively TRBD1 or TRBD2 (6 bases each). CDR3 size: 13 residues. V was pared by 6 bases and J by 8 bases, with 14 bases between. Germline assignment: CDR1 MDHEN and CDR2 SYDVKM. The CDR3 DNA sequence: TGTGCCAGCAGAGTTACCGGGGGCGATGAGCAGTTCTTC. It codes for CASRVTGGDEQFF.